One T cell receptor beta chain is described in this entry. This record comes from a study of cytomegalovirus exposure and HLA in healthy donors. It was with 60 Vbeta and 13 Jbeta primers that the PCR ran. In the original analysis: Unique TCR beta chains totaled some 80 million in a later count, with roughly 10 million of them shared. Using immunoSEQ multiplex PCR, the repertoire was profiled, and TCRdb retains in-frame clones only, with some absent. V and J calls and clone size are given by that table; D and trimming were obtained from the DNA. This sample yields roughly 130,000 clones, of which about 80% are seen a single time; 1% belongs to the top ten. V lost 7 bases and J lost 4; bases outside the gene matches: 9. CDR1 SQVTM and CDR2 ANQGSEA come from the germline V gene. The CDR3 length is 13 residues.

Sequencing was done on a sample of PBMCs. This chain connects TRBV29-1 to TRBJ1-1, with TRBD1 matching 7 bases. The source is a man in his forties in good health and CMV-seronegative. The CDR3 sequence: CSDSDRAGTEAFF. The CDR3 bases are TGCAGCGATTCCGACAGGGCCGGCACTGAAGCTTTCTTT.